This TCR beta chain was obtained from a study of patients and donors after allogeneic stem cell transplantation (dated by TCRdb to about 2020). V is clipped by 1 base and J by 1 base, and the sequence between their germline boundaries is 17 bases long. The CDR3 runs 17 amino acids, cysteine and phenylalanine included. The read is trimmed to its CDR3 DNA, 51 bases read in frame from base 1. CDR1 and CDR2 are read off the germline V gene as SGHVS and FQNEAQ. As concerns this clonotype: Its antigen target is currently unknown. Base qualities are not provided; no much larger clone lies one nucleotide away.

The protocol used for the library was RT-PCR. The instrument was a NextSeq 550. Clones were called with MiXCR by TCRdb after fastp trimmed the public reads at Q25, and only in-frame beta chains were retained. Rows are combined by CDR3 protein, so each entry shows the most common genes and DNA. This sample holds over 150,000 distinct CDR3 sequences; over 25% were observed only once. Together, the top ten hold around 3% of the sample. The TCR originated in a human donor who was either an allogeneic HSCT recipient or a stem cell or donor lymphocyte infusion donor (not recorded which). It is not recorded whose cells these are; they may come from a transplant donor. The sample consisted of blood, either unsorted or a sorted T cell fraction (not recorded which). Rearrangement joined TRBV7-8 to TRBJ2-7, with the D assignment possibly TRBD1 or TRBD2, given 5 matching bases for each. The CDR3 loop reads CASSLVRAGTRSYEQYF. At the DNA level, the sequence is TGTGCCAGCAGCTTAGTCCGGGCAGGGACCCGTTCCTACGAGCAGTACTTC.